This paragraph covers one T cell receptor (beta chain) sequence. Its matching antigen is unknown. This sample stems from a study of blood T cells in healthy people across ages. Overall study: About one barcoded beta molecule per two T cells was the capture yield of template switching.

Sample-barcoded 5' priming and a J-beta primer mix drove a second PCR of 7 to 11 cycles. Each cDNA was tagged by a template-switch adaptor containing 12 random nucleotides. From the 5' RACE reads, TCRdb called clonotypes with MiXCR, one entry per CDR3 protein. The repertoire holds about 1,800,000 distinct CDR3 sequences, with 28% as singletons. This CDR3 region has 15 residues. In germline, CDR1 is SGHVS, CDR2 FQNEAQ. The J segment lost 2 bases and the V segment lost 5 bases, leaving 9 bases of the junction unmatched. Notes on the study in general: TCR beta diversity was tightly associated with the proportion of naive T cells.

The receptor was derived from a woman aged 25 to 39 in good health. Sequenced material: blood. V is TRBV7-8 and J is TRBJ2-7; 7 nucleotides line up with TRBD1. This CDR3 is CASSPYRGDTYEQYF. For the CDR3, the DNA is TGTGCCAGCAGCCCCTACAGGGGAGACACCTACGAGCAGTACTTC.